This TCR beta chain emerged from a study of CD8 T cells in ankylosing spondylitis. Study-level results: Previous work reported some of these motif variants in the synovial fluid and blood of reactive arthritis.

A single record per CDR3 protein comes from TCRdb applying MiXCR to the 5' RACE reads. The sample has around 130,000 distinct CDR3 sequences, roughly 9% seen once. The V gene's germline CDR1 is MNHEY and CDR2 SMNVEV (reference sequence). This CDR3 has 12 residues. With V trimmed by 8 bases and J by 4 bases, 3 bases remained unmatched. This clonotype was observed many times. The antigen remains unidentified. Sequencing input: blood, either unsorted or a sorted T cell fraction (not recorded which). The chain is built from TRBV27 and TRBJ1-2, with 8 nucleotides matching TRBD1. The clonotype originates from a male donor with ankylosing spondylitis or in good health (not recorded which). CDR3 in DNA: TGTGCCAGCTCCGGACAGGGCTATGGCTACACCTTC. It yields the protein CASSGQGYGYTF.